This T cell receptor (beta chain) was profiled in a study of blood T cell repertoires in COVID-19. Background on the study: Acute and convalescent COVID-19 samples came from the United States, Italy and Spain. The analysed material was cDNA or gDNA that came from T cells, B-cell-depleted T cells, or PBMCs.

In the original processing: Estimates of nucleated cell counts were drawn from the amplification of reference gene primers. The protocol was immunoSEQ multiplex PCR, while the TCRdb copy is restricted to in-frame clones and leaves out a portion. The DNA was the basis for D and trimming; V, J and clone size are from that table. The profile shows about 380,000 clones, more than 65% of them singletons. V gave up 1 base and J gave up 9 bases; unmatched junction bases: 12. The germline V gene has CDR1 SGHRS and CDR2 YFSETQ. The CDR3 has 16 amino acids. What was sequenced was peripheral blood. This chain connects TRBV5-1 to TRBJ2-2; TRBD1 matches at 7 bases. The TCR sequence derives from a human donor with acute or convalescent COVID-19. The donor label of this sample is uncertain. The CDR3 bases are TGCGCCAGCAGCTTGTATTCAGGGGGTGGGCGCCGGGAGCTGTTTTTT. Translation gives CASSLYSGGGRRELFF.